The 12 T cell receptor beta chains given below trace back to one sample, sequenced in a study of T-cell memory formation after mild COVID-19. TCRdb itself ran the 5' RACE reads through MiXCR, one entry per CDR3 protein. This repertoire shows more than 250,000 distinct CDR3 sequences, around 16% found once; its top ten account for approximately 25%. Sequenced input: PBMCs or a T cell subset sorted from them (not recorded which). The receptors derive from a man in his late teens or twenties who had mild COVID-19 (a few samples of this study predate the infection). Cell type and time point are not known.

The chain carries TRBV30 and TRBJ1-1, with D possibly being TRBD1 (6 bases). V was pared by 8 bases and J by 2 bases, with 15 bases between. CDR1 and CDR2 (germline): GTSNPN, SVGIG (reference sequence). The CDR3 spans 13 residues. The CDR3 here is CARSGAINTEAFF. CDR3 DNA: TGTGCCCGTTCAGGGGCGATCAACACTGAAGCTTTCTTT.

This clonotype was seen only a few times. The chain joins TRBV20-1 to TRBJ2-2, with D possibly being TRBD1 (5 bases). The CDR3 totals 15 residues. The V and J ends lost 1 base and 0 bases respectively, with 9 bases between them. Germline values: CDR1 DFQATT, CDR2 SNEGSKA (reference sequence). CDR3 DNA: TGCAGTGCTAGAGGCACAGGTCCGAACACCGGGGAGCTGTTTTTT. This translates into CSARGTGPNTGELFF.

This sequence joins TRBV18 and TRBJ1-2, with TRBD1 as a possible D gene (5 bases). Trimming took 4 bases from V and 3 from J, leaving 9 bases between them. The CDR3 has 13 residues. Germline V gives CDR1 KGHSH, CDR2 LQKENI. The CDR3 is CASSQTADYGYTF. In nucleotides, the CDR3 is TGTGCCAGCTCACAGACAGCCGACTATGGCTACACCTTC.

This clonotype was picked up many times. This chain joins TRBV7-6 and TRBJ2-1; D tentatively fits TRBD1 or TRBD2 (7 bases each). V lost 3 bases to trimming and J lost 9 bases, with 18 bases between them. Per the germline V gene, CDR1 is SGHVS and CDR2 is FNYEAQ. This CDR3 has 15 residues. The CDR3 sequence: CASSFTGARGGEQFF. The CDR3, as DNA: TGTGCCAGCAGCTTTACGGGGGCCAGGGGGGGTGAGCAGTTCTTC.

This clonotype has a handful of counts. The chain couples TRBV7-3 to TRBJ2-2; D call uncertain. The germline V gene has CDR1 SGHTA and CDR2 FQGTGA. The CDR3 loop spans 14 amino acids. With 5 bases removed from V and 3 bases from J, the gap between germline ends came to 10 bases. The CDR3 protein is CASSPLTDTGELFF. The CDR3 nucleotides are TGTGCCAGCAGCCCCCTCACTGACACCGGGGAGCTGTTTTTT.

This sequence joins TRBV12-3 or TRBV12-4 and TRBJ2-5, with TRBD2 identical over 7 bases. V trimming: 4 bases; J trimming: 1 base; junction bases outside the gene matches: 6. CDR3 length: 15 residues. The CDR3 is CASSSGGIIQETQYF. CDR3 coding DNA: TGTGCCAGCAGTTCCGGGGGGATAATCCAAGAGACCCAGTACTTC.

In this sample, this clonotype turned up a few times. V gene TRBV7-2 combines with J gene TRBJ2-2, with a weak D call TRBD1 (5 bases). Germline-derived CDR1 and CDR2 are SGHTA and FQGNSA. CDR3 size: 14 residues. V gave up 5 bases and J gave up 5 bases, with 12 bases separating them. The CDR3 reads CASSQMQGTGELFF. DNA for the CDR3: TGTGCCAGCAGCCAAATGCAGGGTACCGGGGAGCTGTTTTTT.

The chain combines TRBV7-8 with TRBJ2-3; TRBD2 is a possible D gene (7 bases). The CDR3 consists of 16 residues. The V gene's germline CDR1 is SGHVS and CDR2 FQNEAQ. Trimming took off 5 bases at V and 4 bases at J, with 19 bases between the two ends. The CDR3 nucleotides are TGTGCCAGCAGCATTCGCGGGGGCCGAGGGGCAGATACGCAGTATTTT. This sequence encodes CASSIRGGRGADTQYF.

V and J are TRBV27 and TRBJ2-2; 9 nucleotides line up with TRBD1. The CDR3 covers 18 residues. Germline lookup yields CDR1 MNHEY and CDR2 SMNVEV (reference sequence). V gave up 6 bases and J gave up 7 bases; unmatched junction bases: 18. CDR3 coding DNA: TGTGCCAGCAGAGGGGATTTGGGACAGGGCGGCTACAGCGGGGAGCTGTTTTTT. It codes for CASRGDLGQGGYSGELFF.

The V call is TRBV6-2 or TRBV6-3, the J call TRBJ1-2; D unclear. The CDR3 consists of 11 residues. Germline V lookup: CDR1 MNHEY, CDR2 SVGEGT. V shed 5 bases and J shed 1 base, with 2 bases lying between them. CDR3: CASSHNYGYTF. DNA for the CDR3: TGTGCCAGCAGTCATAACTATGGCTACACCTTC.

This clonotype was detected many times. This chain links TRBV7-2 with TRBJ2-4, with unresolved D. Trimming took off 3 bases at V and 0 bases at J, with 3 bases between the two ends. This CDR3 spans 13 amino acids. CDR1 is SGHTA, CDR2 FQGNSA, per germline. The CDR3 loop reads CASSLEAKNIQYF. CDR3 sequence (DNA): TGTGCCAGCAGCTTGGAAGCCAAAAACATTCAGTACTTC.

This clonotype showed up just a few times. CDR3 residues: CASSQRGQKTEAFF. CDR3 DNA sequence: TGCGCCAGCAGCCAACGGGGGCAGAAAACTGAAGCTTTCTTT. The chain employs TRBV4-1 and TRBJ1-1; D perhaps matches TRBD1 (6 bases). The CDR3 has 14 residues. Looked up from germline, CDR1 is MGHRA and CDR2 is YSYEKL. V lost 2 bases and J 5 bases, leaving 12 bases between the germline ends.